This TCR beta chain was sequenced in a study of shared clonotypes between healthy human individuals. Overall study findings and caveats: What naive subsets generally showed was a larger estimated richness than memory subsets showed. Enrolling few donors narrowed the genetic and exposure-history diversity that was represented.

Adults of Caucasian background living in Nashville, Tennessee made up all donors. Per sorted-subset replicate PCR, input was approximately 0.2 ug DNA, representing about 29,000 T cell genomes. Here immunoSEQ multiplex PCR was the method, and the copy in TCRdb shows in-frame clones only, minus some. The sample shows some 1,400,000 clones, over 95% of them seen only once. This clone was seen just once. Its antigen remains unidentified. Sequencing used naive CD4+ T cells sorted from blood. Subset in this sample: CD45RA+ positively selected. The TCR was taken from a man aged 30-40 years in good health.

DNA for the CDR3: TGTGCCACCAGCAGAACCAGGGGGGGGCGTTATGGCTACACCTTC. Translating it yields CATSRTRGGRYGYTF. The genes are TRBV15 and TRBJ1-2, with 7 bases aligning to TRBD1. With V trimmed by 2 bases and J by 5 bases, 8 bases remained unmatched. CDR3 length: 15 residues. The germline CDR1 and CDR2 sequences are LNHNV and YYDKDF (reference sequence).